A selection of T cell receptor beta chains follows, all from one sample in a study of response to subunit inactivated influenza vaccine. Via MiXCR, TCRdb re-called the RT-PCR reads, giving one row per CDR3 protein. The sample carries 600,000 to 700,000 distinct CDR3 sequences, 14% recorded once. Specimen: PBMCs from blood, collected roughly 15 days before vaccination. The receptors stem from a man in his forties or fifties who received an inactivated influenza vaccine. Both conserved end residues are part of each CDR3. The D gene is left open where the match is weak. Not every row has a clone size; where given, it reads once, few, many or a size class.

d_call	v_call	clone_size	j_call	cdr3_aa	cdr3_nt
NA	TRBV27	few	TRBJ2-7	CASSLSGAKQYF	TGTGCCAGCAGTTTATCGGGGGCTAAGCAGTACTTC
NA	TRBV18	few	TRBJ1-4	CASSPPNVGPSNEKLFF	TGTGCCAGCTCACCACCTAACGTAGGGCCATCTAATGAAAAACTGTTTTTT
NA	TRBV20-1	few	TRBJ2-2	CSARDRGYTGELFF	TGCAGTGCTAGAGATAGGGGATACACCGGGGAGCTGTTTTTT
TRBD2	TRBV5-6	few	TRBJ2-3	CASRRPGLASIADTQYF	TGTGCCAGCAGGCGACCGGGACTAGCATCGATCGCAGATACGCAGTATTTT
TRBD1	TRBV20-1	NA	TRBJ1-1	CSARTGGWDTEAFF	TGCAGTGCTAGGACAGGGGGGTGGGACACTGAAGCTTTCTTT
NA	TRBV5-1	NA	TRBJ2-1	CASIQGGGGSYNEQFF	TGCGCCAGCATCCAAGGGGGGGGTGGCTCCTACAATGAGCAGTTCTTC
NA	TRBV28	few	TRBJ2-7	CASSTSLGVYEQYF	TGTGCCAGCAGTACTAGCTTAGGGGTCTACGAGCAGTACTTC
NA	TRBV3-1	few	TRBJ2-1	CASSQAGRGNEQFF	TGTGCCAGCAGCCAAGCCGGAAGGGGCAATGAGCAGTTCTTC
NA	TRBV15	few	TRBJ2-1	CATSHMVLSYNEQFF	TGTGCCACCAGCCATATGGTTCTCTCCTACAATGAGCAGTTCTTC
NA	TRBV6-2/TRBV6-3	NA	TRBJ2-7	CASSPLDHYYEQYF	TGTGCCAGCAGCCCGCTTGATCACTACTACGAGCAGTACTTC
NA	TRBV28	NA	TRBJ1-3	CASSRGQLRSGNTIYF	TGTGCCAGCAGTCGCGGACAGTTACGCTCTGGAAACACCATATATTTT
NA	TRBV6-2/TRBV6-3	few	TRBJ2-5	CASSRGAPETQYF	TGTGCCAGCAGCCGGGGTGCCCCAGAGACCCAGTACTTC
TRBD2	TRBV25-1	many	TRBJ2-1	CASRLTSEGEQFF	TGTGCCAGCCGTTTAACTAGCGAGGGTGAGCAGTTCTTC
NA	TRBV6-1	NA	TRBJ2-7	CASSTPGLNYEQYF	TGTGCCAGCAGCACACCGGGACTGAACTACGAGCAGTACTTC
NA	TRBV7-2	once	TRBJ2-7	CASSLEMGYEQYF	TGTGCCAGCAGCTTAGAGATGGGCTACGAGCAGTACTTC
NA	TRBV12-3/TRBV12-4	few	TRBJ1-2	CASSRATGVYGYTF	TGTGCCAGCAGTCGTGCTACAGGAGTCTATGGCTACACCTTC
NA	TRBV7-6	NA	TRBJ2-1	CASSLPPLPNNEQFF	TGTGCCAGCAGCCTTCCCCCGCTCCCAAACAATGAGCAGTTCTTC
TRBD2	TRBV20-1	NA	TRBJ2-7	CSAQRLAGGDEQYF	TGCAGTGCTCAAAGACTAGCGGGAGGGGACGAGCAGTACTTC
TRBD1	TRBV20-1	NA	TRBJ2-1	CSAPRPGTGAGYNEQFF	TGCAGTGCTCCTCGTCCCGGGACAGGGGCCGGCTACAATGAGCAGTTCTTC
NA	TRBV14	many	TRBJ2-7	CASSQAHGVSEQYF	TGTGCCAGCAGCCAAGCTCATGGTGTAAGCGAGCAGTACTTC
NA	TRBV7-9	NA	TRBJ1-2	CASSFVGVYGYTF	TGTGCCAGCAGCTTTGTGGGGGTCTATGGCTACACCTTC
TRBD1	TRBV7-2	few	TRBJ1-2	CASSLTSTGGSGYTF	TGTGCCAGCAGCCTAACGTCGACAGGGGGTAGTGGCTACACCTTC
NA	TRBV4-1	few	TRBJ2-7	CASSQGGGLFYEQYF	TGCGCCAGCAGCCAAGGAGGGGGGCTTTTCTACGAGCAGTACTTC
TRBD2	TRBV6-1	few	TRBJ2-2	CASSVKTSGRNTGELFF	TGTGCCAGCAGTGTAAAAACTAGCGGGAGGAACACCGGGGAGCTGTTTTTT